The 4 T cell receptor beta chains below come from one sample, sequenced in a study of shared clonotypes between healthy human individuals (dated by TCRdb to 2020 to 2021). CD8 naive samples were obtained by positive selection for CCR7 among CD45RO-negative cells, yielding a CD45RA+CCR7+ population from which TemRA cells were excluded. The library was produced with the immunoSEQ multiplex PCR assay. The clones in this table, taken by TCRdb from immuneACCESS, are in-frame only. Not every clone is retained; where verified, under half of the shortfall comes from an unresolved V gene, and the cause of the rest is unknown. This sample is represented by a few million clones; 93% of them were singletons. Jointly, the top ten make up about 1.7% of the sample. The material sequenced was naive CD8+ T cells from PBMCs. The cell subset or site label on this specimen signifies: CD45RA+CCR7+. These receptors were obtained from a man younger than 30 in good health. Some clones in this sample may be carry-over from other donors' samples.

The CDR3 is CASIRRDRGTEAFF. DNA for the CDR3: TGTGCCAGCATCAGACGGGACAGGGGGACTGAAGCTTTCTTT. The J gene is TRBJ1-1, the V gene TRBV7-2, with 11 bases lining up with TRBD1. CDR3 length: 14 amino acids. J was trimmed by 5 bases and V by 7 bases; bases with no gene match: 6. Germline V gene sequence: CDR1 SGHTA, CDR2 FQGNSA. The whole variable domain, remainder taken from reference TRBV7-2 and TRBJ1-1, is GAGVSQSPSNKVTEKGKDVELRCDPISGHTALYWYRQSLGQGLEFLIYFQGNSAPDKSGLPSDRFSAERTGGSVSTLTIQRTQQEDSAVYLCASIRRDRGTEAFFGQGTRLTVV.

The chain combines TRBV28 with TRBJ1-2; 12 positions match TRBD1. The germline V gene encodes CDR1 MDHEN and CDR2 SYDVKM. The CDR3 has 15 residues. The junction had 6 bases not matched to a gene; V was cut back by 2 bases and J by 8 bases. CDR3 in amino acids: CASSLGTGGAVGYTF. Here the CDR3 DNA reads TGTGCCAGCAGTTTAGGGACAGGGGGCGCGGTAGGCTACACCTTC.

This chain uses TRBV11-2 with TRBJ1-5, with D perhaps matching TRBD1 (6 bases). CDR3 length equals 15 residues. CDR1 and CDR2 (germline): SGHAT, FQNNGV. With 5 bases removed from V and 4 bases from J, the gap between germline ends came to 15 bases. CDR3 coding DNA: TGTGCCAGCAGCGAGACGACAGGTGAGAATCAGCCCCAGCATTTT. As protein: CASSETTGENQPQHF.

A single count supports this clone. The rearrangement links TRBV4-3 to TRBJ2-7; D is unresolved. The CDR3 consists of 14 residues. Germline V lookup: CDR1 LGHNA, CDR2 YSLEER. V was shortened by 1 base and J by 3 bases, with 10 bases between the two germline ends. Here the CDR3 DNA reads TGCGCCAGCAGCCAAGGGCTAGATAGCTACGAGCAGTACTTC. It specifies CASSQGLDSYEQYF.